These T cell receptor beta chains were read from a single sample in a study of blood T cell repertoires in COVID-19. Measured with immunoSEQ multiplex PCR; TCRdb has only the in-frame clones, and not every one. This sample carries some 150,000 clones, approximately 80% of them seen once, and the ten largest clones take around 14%. Material for sequencing was peripheral blood. The source of these receptors is a woman over 75 with acute or convalescent COVID-19. Each CDR3 is given with its conserved first and last residue. Fields, in order: J gene, V gene, CDR3 protein.

TRBJ1-2,TRBV27,CASSFWGQGMGYTF
TRBJ2-7,TRBV28,CASSLIGATYEQYF
TRBJ1-1,TRBV30,CAWSTGDSTEAFF
TRBJ2-7,TRBV25-1,CASSDLLAGGTYEQYF
TRBJ1-6,TRBV5-1,CASSLGQGRNNSPLHF
TRBJ1-5,TRBV5-1,CASSPGGRSQPQHF
TRBJ2-3,TRBV6-5,CASHRERRDTQYF
TRBJ1-2,TRBV7-9,CASSLALVQGGRNYGYTF
TRBJ1-5,TRBV28,CASTGGLRSNQPQHF
TRBJ1-2,TRBV7-2,CASDSGGAGNYGYTF